This T cell receptor beta chain appears in the sequencing data of a study of cytomegalovirus exposure and HLA in healthy donors. Looked up from germline, CDR1 is SGHVS and CDR2 is FNYEAQ. This CDR3 region has 14 residues. V dropped 5 bases and J dropped 4 bases, with 12 bases sitting between them. Findings and caveats of the study: Previously analyzed data showed that most TCR beta V segments were productive at a frequency of about 87% or about 30%.

Primers included in the PCR were 60 Vbeta and 13 Jbeta primers. Sequencing was performed with immunoSEQ multiplex PCR; in TCRdb, only in-frame clones are kept and a portion is missing. The sample has approximately 100,000 clones, approximately 81% seen once. In this sample, this clone turned up once. The antigen remains undetermined. Sequencing input: PBMCs. The clonotype was recovered from a man in his forties in good health and CMV-seropositive. The chain employs TRBV7-6 and TRBJ2-1; TRBD1 might be the D (6 bases). In DNA, the CDR3 is TGTGCCAGCAGCCACGGACAGAAATACAATGAGCAGTTCTTC. Its protein is CASSHGQKYNEQFF.